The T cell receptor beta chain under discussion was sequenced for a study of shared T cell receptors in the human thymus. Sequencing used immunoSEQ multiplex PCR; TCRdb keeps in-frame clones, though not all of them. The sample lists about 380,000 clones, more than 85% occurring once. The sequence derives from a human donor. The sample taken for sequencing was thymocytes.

The CDR3 DNA sequence: TGTGCCAGCAGTTTTATCAGGGACAGGCGGACTGAAGCTTTCTTT. It is translated as CASSFIRDRRTEAFF. The V call is TRBV27, the J call TRBJ1-1; TRBD1 aligns across 8 bases. CDR3 size: 15 residues. With V trimmed by 3 bases and J by 5 bases, 8 bases remained unmatched. Germline assignment: CDR1 MNHEY and CDR2 SMNVEV (reference sequence).